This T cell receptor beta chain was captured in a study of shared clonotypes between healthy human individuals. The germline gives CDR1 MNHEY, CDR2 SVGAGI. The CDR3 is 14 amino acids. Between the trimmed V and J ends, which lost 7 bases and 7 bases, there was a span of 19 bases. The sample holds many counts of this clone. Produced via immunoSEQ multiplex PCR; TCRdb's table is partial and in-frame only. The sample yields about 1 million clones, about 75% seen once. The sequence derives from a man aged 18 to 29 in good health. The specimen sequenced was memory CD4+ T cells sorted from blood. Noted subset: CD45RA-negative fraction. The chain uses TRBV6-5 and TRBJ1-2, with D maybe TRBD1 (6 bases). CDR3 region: CASTLDGGPGGYTF. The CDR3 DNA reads TGTGCCAGCACCCTAGATGGGGGGCCGGGTGGCTACACCTTC.